This TCR beta chain is from a study of blood T cell repertoires in COVID-19. At the level of the study: T cells, B-cell-depleted T cells, or PBMCs supplied cDNA or gDNA.

Generated by immunoSEQ multiplex PCR, the TCRdb table keeps only in-frame clones and is missing some. The sample comprises under 70,000 clones, approximately 88% of which are singletons, and approximately 40% rests with the top ten. From germline, CDR1 is GTSNPN and CDR2 SVGIG (reference sequence). The V segment lost 0 bases and the J segment 4 bases; nucleotides outside the gene matches: 3. CDR3 length: 13 residues. The specimen sequenced was peripheral blood. This TCR derives from a woman in her sixties with COVID-19, enrolled during active disease. The J gene is TRBJ2-7, the V gene TRBV30, with 7 bases matching TRBD1. Written as DNA, the CDR3 is TGTGCCTGGAGTGTGGGACAGACTTACGAGCAGTACTTC. This codes for CAWSVGQTYEQYF. Supplemented by reference TRBV30 and TRBJ2-7, the full variable domain reads SQTIHQWPATLVQPVGSPLSLECTVEGTSNPNLYWYRQAAGRGLQLLFYSVGIGQISSEVPQNLSASRPQDRQFILSSKKLLLSDSGFYLCAWSVGQTYEQYFGPGTRLTVT.